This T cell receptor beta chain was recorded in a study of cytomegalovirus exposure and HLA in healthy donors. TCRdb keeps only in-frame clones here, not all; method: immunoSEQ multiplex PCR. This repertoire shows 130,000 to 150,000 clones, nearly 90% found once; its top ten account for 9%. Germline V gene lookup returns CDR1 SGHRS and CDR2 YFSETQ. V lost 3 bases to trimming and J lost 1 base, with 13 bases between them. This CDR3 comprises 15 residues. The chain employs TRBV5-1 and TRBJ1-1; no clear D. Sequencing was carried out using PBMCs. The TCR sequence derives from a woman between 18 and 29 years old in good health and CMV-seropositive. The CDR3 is CASSSPGPANTEAFF. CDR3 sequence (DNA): TGCGCCAGCAGCTCCCCAGGTCCAGCGAACACTGAAGCTTTCTTT.